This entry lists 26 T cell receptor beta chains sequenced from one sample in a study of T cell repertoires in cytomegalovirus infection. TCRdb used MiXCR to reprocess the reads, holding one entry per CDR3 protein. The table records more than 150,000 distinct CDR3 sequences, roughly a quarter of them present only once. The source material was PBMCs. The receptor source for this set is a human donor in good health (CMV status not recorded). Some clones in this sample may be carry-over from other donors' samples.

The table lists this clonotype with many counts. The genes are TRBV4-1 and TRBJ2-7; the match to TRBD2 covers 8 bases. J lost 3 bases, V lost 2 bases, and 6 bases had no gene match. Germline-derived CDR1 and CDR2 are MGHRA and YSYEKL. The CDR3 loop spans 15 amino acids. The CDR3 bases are TGCGCCAGCAGCCAATATTTAGCGGGGAACTACGAGCAGTACTTC. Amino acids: CASSQYLAGNYEQYF.

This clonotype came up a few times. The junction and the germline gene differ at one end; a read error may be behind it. In nucleotides, the CDR3 is TGTGCCAGCAGTACACCCAATTTAGCGGGGCCCACTAGGCAGCTCTTC. Amino acids: CASSTPNLAGPTRQLF. This chain uses TRBV28 with TRBJ2-1; 8 bases match TRBD2. Germline CDR1 and CDR2: MDHEN and SYDVKM. The CDR3 totals 16 residues.

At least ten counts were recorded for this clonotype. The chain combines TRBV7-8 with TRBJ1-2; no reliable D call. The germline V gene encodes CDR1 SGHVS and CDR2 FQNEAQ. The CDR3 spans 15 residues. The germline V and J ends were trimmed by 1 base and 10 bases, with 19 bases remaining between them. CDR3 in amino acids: CASSLGPGFEGIYTF. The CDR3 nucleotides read TGTGCCAGCAGCTTAGGCCCGGGGTTCGAGGGAATCTACACCTTC. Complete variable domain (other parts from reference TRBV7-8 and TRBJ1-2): GAGVSQSPRYKVAKRGQDVALRCDPISGHVSLFWYQQALGQGPEFLTYFQNEAQLDKSGLPSDRFFAERPEGSVSTLKIQRTQQEDSAVYLCASSLGPGFEGIYTFGSGTRLTVV.

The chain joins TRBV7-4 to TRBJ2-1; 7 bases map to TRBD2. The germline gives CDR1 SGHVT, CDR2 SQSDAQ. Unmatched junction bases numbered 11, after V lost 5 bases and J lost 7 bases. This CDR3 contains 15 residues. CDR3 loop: CASSPAGGSRNEQFF. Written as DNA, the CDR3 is TGTGCCAGCAGCCCGGCGGGCGGGAGCAGAAATGAGCAGTTCTTC.

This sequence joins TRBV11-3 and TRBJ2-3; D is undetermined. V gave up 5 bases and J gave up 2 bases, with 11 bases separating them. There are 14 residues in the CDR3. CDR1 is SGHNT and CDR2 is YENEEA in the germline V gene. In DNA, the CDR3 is TGTGCCAGCAGCCGCAGCCTAATCACAGATACGCAGTATTTT. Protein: CASSRSLITDTQYF.

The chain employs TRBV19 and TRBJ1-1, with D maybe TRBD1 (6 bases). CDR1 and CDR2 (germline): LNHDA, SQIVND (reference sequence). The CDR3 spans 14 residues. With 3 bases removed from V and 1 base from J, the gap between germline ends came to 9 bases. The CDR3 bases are TGTGCCAGTAGTATGGACAGCGGGAACACTGAAGCTTTCTTT. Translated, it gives CASSMDSGNTEAFF. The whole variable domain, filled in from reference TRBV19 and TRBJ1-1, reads DGGITQSPKYLFRKEGQNVTLSCEQNLNHDAMYWYRQDPGQGLRLIYYSQIVNDFQKGDIAEGYSVSREKKESFPLTVTSAQKNPTAFYLCASSMDSGNTEAFFGQGTRLTVV.

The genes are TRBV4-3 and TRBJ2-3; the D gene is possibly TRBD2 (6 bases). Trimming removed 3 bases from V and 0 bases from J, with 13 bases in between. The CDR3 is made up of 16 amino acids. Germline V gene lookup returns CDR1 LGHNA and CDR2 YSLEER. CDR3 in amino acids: CASSQGGSGSTDTQYF. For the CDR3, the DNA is TGCGCCAGCAGCCAGGGGGGTAGCGGTAGCACAGATACGCAGTATTTT.

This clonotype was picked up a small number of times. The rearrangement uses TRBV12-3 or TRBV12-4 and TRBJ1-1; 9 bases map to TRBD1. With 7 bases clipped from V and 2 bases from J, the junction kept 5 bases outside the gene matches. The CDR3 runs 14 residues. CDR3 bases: TGTGCCAGCAACCTGGACAGGGGAAACACTGAAGCTTTCTTT. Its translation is CASNLDRGNTEAFF.

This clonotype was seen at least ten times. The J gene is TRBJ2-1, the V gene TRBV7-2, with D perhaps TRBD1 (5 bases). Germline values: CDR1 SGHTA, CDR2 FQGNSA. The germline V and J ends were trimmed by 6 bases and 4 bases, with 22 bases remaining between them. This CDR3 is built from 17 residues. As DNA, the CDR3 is TGTGCCAGCAGTACCCTAGGGGCCGGCAGCGTATACAATGAGCAGTTCTTC. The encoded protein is CASSTLGAGSVYNEQFF.

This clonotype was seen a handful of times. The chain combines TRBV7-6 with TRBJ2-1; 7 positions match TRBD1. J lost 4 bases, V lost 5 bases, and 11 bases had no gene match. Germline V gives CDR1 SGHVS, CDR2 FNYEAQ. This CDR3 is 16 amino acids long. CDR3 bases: TGTGCCAGCAGCCGTGATGGACAGGAGAATTACAATGAGCAGTTCTTC. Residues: CASSRDGQENYNEQFF.

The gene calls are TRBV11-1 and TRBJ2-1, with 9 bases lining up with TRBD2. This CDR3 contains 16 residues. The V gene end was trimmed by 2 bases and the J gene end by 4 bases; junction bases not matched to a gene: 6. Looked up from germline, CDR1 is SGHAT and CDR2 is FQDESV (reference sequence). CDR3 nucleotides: TGTGCCAGCAGCTTACAAGCGGGAGGTGCATACAATGAGCAGTTCTTC. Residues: CASSLQAGGAYNEQFF.

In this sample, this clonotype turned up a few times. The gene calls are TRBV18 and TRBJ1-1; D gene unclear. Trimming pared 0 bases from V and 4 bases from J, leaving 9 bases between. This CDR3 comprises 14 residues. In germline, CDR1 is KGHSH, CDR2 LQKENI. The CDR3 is CASSPPPIATEAFF. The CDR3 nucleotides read TGTGCCAGCTCACCACCCCCGATAGCCACTGAAGCTTTCTTT.

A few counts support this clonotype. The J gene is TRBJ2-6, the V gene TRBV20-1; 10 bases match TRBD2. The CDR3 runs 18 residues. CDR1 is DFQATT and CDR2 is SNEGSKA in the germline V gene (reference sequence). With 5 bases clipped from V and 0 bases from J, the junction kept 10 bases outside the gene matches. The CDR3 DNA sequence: TGCAGTGCTCCACAAGTACTAGCGGGACGCTCTGGGGCCAACGTCCTGACTTTC. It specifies CSAPQVLAGRSGANVLTF.

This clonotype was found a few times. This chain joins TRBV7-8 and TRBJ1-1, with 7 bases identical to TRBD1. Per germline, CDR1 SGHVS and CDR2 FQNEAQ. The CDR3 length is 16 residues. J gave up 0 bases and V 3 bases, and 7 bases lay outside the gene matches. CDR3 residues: CASSFGTEVVNTEAFF. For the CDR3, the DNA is TGTGCCAGCAGCTTTGGGACAGAGGTGGTGAACACTGAAGCTTTCTTT.

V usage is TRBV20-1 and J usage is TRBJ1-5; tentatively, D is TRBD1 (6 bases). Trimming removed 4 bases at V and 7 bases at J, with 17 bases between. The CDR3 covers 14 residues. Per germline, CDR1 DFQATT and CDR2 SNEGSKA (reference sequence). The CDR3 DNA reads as TGCAGTGCTAAGAACACAGGGTCCAGGCAGCCCCAGCATTTT. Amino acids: CSAKNTGSRQPQHF.

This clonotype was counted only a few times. In DNA form, the CDR3 reads TGTGCCAGCAGTGATGGGACAGGGGGCAGGGGCAATCAGCCCCAGCATTTT. As protein: CASSDGTGGRGNQPQHF. The chain links TRBV2 to TRBJ1-5, with 12 bases aligning to TRBD1. Germline CDR1 SNHLY, CDR2 FYNNEI. CDR3 length equals 17 residues. With V trimmed by 3 bases and J by 2 bases, 5 bases remained unmatched.

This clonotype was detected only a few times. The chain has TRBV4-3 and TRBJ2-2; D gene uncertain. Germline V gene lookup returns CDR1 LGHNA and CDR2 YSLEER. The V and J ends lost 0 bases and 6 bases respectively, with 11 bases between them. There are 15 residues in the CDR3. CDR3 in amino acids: CASSQEGIFSGELFF. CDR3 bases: TGCGCCAGCAGCCAAGAGGGCATCTTCTCCGGGGAGCTGTTTTTT.

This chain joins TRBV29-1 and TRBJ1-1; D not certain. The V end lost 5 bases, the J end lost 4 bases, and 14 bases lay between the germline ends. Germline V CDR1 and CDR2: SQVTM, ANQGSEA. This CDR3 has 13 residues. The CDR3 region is CSVRSGAGTEAFF. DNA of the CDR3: TGCAGCGTTCGTTCGGGCGCCGGCACTGAAGCTTTCTTT.

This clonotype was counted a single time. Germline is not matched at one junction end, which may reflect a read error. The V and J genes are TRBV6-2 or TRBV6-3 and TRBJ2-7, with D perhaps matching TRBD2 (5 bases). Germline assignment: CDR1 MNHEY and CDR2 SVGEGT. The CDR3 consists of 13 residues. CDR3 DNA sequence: TGTGTCAGCAAGGACTCGAGCTCCTACGAGCAGTACTTC. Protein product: CVSKDSSSYEQYF.

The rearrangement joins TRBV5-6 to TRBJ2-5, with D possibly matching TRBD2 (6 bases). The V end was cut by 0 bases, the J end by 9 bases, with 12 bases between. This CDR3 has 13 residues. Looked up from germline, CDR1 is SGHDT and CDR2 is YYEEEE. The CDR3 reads CASSLAREESQYF. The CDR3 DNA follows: TGTGCCAGCAGCTTGGCTAGGGAGGAGTCCCAGTACTTC.

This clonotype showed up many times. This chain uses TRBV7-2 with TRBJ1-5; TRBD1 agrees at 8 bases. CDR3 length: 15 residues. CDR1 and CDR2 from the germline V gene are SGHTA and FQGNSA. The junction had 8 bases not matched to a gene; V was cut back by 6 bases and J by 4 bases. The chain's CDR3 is CASRGGTGVNQPQHF. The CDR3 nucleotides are TGTGCCAGCAGGGGGGGGACAGGTGTTAATCAGCCCCAGCATTTT.

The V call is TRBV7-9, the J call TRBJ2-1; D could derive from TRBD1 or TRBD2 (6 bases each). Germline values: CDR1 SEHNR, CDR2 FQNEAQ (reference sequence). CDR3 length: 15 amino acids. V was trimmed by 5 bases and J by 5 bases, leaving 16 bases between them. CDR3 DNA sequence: TGTGCCAGCAGCACCCGGCAAGGGGGGAACAATGAGCAGTTCTTC. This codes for CASSTRQGGNNEQFF.

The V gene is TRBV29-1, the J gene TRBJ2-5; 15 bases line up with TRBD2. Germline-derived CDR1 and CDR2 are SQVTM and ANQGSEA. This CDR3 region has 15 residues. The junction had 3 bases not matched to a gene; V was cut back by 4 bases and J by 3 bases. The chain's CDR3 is CSVVGLAGGEETQYF. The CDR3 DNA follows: TGCAGCGTTGTGGGACTAGCGGGAGGAGAAGAGACCCAGTACTTC.

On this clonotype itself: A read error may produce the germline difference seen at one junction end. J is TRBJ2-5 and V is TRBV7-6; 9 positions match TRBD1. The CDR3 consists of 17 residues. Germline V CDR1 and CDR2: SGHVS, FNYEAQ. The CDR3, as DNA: TGTGCCAGCGGCTTAGGTTCTTGGACAGGGGTTTTCAAGACCCAGTACTTC. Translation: CASGLGSWTGVFKTQYF. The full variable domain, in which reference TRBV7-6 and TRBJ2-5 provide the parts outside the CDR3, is GAGVSQSPRYKVTKRGQDVALRCDPISGHVSLYWYRQALGQGPEFLTYFNYEAQQDKSGLPNDRFSAERPEGSISTLTIQRTEQRDSAMYRCASGLGSWTGVFKTQYFGPGTRLLVL.

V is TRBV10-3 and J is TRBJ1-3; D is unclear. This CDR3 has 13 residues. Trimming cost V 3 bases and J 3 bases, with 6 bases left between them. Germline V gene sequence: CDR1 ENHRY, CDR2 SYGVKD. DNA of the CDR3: TGTGCCATCAGTGAAGCGGGTGGAAACACCATATATTTT. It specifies CAISEAGGNTIYF.

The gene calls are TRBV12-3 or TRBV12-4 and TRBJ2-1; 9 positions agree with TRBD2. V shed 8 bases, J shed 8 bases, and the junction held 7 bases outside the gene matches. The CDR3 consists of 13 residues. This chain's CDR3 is CASVAGGFHEQFF. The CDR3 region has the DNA TGTGCCAGCGTGGCGGGGGGGTTCCATGAGCAGTTCTTC.